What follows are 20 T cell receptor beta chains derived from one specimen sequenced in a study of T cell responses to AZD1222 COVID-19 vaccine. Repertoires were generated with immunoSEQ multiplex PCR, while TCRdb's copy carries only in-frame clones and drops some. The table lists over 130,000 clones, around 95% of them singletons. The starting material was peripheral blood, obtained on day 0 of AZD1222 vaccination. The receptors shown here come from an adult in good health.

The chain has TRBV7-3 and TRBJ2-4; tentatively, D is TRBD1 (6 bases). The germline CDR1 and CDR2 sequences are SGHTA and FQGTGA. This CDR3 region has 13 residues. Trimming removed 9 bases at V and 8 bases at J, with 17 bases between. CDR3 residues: CASYGQPADIQYF. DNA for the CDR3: TGTGCCAGTTACGGACAGCCCGCCGACATTCAGTACTTC.

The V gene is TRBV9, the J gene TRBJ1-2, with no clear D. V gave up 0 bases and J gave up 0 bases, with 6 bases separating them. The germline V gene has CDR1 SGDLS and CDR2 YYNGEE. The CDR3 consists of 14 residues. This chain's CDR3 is CASSVARANYGYTF. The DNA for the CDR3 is TGTGCCAGCAGCGTAGCTCGAGCTAACTATGGCTACACCTTC. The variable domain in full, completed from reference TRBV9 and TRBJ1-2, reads DSGVTQTPKHLITATGQRVTLRCSPRSGDLSVYWYQQSLDQGLQFLIQYYNGEERAKGNILERFSAQQFPDLHSELNLSSLELGDSALYFCASSVARANYGYTFGSGTRLTVV.

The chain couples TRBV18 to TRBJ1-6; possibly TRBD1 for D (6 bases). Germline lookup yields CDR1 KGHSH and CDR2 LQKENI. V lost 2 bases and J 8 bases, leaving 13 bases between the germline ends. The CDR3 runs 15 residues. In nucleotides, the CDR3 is TGTGCCAGCTCACCAATTATGACAGGAGATTCACCCCTCCACTTT. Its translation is CASSPIMTGDSPLHF. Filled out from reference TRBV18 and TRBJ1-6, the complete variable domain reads NAGVMQNPRHLVRRRGQEARLRCSPMKGHSHVYWYRQLPEEGLKFMVYLQKENIIDESGMPKERFSAEFPKEGPSILRIQQVVRGDSAAYFCASSPIMTGDSPLHFGNGTRLTVT.

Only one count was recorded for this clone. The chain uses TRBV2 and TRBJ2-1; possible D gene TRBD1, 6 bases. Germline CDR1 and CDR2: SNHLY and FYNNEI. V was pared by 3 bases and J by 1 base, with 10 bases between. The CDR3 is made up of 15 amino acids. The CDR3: CASSETRGSYNEQFF. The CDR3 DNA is TGTGCCAGCAGTGAGACGAGGGGGTCCTACAATGAGCAGTTCTTC.

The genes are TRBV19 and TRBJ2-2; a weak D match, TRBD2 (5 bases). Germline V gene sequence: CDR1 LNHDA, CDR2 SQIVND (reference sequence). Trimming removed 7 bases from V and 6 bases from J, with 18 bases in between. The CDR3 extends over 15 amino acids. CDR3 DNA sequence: TGTGCCAGTATTGATGAGGGTCCTAGGGCCGGGGAGCTGTTTTTT. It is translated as CASIDEGPRAGELFF.

Here the CDR3 DNA reads TGTGCCAGCAGCTCACAGGGCCCGGGGACCCAGTACTTC. It specifies CASSSQGPGTQYF. The V gene is TRBV5-4, the J gene TRBJ2-5, with a tentative D call TRBD1 (6 bases). V dropped 3 bases and J dropped 7 bases, with 13 bases sitting between them. CDR3 length equals 13 residues. Germline V gene data show CDR1 as SGHNT and CDR2 as YYREEE (reference sequence).

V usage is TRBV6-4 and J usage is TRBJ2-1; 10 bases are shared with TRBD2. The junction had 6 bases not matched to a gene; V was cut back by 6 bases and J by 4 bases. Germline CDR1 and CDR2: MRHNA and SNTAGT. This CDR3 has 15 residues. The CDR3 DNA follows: TGTGCCAGCAGAGATCTAGCGGGGGATTACAATGAGCAGTTCTTC. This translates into CASRDLAGDYNEQFF.

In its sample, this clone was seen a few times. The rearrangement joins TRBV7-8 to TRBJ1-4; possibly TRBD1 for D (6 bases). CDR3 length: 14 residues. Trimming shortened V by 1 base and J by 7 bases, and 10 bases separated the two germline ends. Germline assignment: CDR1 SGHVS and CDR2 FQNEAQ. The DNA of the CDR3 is TGTGCCAGCAGCTTAGGGGGGCTGGGTGAAAAACTGTTTTTT. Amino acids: CASSLGGLGEKLFF.

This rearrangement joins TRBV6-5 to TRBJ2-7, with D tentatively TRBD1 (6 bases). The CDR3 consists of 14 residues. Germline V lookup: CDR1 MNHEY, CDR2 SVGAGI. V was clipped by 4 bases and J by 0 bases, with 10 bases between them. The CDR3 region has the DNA TGTGCCAGCAGTTTGGACAGCGACTCCTACGAGCAGTACGTC. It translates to CASSLDSDSYEQYV.

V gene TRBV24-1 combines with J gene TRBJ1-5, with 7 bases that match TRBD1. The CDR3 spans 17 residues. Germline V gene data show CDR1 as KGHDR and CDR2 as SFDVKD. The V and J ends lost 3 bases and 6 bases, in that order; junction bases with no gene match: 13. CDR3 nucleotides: TGTGCCACCAGTGATAATGCCGGGACAGCGTACGGTCAGCCCCAGCATTTT. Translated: CATSDNAGTAYGQPQHF.

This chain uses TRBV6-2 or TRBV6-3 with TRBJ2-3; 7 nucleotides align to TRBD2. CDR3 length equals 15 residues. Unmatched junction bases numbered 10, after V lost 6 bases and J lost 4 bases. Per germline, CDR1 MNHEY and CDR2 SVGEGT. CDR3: CASSSGRAEADTQYF. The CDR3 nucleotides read TGTGCCAGCAGCTCTGGGAGGGCCGAGGCAGATACGCAGTATTTT.

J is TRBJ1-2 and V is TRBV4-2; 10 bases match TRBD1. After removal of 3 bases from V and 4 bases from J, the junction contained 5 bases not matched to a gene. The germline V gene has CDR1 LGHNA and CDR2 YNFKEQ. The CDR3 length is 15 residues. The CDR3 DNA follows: TGTGCCAGCAGCCAGGCGACAGGGGGCGGCTATGGCTACACCTTC. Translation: CASSQATGGGYGYTF.

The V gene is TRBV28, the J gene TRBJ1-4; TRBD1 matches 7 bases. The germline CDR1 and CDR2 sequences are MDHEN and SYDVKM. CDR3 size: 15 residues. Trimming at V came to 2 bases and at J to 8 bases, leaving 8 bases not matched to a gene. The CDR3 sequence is CASSLKGGYEEKLFF. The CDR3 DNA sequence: TGTGCCAGCAGTTTAAAAGGGGGCTATGAGGAAAAACTGTTTTTT.

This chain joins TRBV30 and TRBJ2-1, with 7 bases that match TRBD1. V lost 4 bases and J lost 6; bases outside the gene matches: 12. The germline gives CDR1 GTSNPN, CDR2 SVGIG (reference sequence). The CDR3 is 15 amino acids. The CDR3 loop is CAWNKATGFVNEQFF. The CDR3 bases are TGTGCCTGGAACAAGGCGACAGGGTTCGTCAATGAGCAGTTCTTC.

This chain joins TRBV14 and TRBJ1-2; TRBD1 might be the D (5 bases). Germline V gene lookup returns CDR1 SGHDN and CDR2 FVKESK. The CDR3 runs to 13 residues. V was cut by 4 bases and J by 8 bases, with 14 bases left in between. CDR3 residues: CASSLAGSLGYTF. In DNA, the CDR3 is TGTGCCAGCAGCCTAGCAGGGAGTTTGGGCTACACCTTC. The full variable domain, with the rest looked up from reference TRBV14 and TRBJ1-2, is EAGVTQFPSHSVIEKGQTVTLRCDPISGHDNLYWYRRVMGKEIKFLLHFVKESKQDESGMPNNRFLAERTGGTYSTLKVQPAELEDSGVYFCASSLAGSLGYTFGSGTRLTVV.

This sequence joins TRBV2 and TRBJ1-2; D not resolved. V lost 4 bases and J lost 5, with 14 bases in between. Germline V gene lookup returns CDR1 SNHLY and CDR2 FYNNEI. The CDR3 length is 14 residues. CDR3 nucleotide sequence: TGTGCCAGCAGTGTCGGAACGCTAATGTATGGCTACACCTTC. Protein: CASSVGTLMYGYTF.

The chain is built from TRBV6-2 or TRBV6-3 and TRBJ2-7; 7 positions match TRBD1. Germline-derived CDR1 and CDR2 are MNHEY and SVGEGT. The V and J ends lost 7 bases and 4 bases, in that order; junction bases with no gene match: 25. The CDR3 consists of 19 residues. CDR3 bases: TGTGCCAGCACCCCCCTTGACGCCTTGACAGGGAGAGGGAAGTACGAGCAGTACGTC. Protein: CASTPLDALTGRGKYEQYV.

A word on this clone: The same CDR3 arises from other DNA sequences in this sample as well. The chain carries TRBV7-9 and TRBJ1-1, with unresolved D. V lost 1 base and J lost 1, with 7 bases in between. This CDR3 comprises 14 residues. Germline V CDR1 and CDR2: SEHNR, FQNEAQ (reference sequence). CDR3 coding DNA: TGTGCCAGCAGCTTAGGCACAGAGAACACTGAAGCTTTCTTT. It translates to CASSLGTENTEAFF.

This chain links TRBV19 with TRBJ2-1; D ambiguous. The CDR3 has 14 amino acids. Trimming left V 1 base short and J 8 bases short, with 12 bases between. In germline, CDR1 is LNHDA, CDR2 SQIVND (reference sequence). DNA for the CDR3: TGTGCCAGTAGTATAGGGGGTAGTTCCCATGAGCAGTTCTTC. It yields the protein CASSIGGSSHEQFF.

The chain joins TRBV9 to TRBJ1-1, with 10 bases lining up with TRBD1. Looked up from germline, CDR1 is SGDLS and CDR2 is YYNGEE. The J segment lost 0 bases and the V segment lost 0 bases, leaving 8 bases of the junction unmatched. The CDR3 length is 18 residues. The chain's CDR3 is CASSVVGTGVGLNTEAFF. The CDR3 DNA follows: TGTGCCAGCAGCGTAGTAGGGACAGGGGTTGGGCTGAACACTGAAGCTTTCTTT. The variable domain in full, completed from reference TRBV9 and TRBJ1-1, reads DSGVTQTPKHLITATGQRVTLRCSPRSGDLSVYWYQQSLDQGLQFLIQYYNGEERAKGNILERFSAQQFPDLHSELNLSSLELGDSALYFCASSVVGTGVGLNTEAFFGQGTRLTVV.